There are a few counts of the clone carrying this T cell receptor beta chain. Its antigen is currently unknown. Germline CDR1 reads DFQATT; CDR2 reads SNEGSKA (reference sequence). The V end was cut by 5 bases, the J end by 2 bases, with 15 bases between. The CDR3 has 14 amino acids. With molecular barcodes, quantitative 5'-RACE was used to make the TCR beta libraries. Each CDR3 protein is one row after TCRdb ran MiXCR on the 5' RACE reads. Of roughly 670,000 distinct CDR3 sequences in the sample, around 19% were seen once. These data belong to a study of CD8 T cells in ankylosing spondylitis. General observations from the study: Ankylosing spondylitis blood appeared to be characterized by a TCR beta motif of eight highly homologous variants. Earlier work had already found some motif variants in reactive arthritis synovial fluid and blood. Disease-linked clones bore a CD8+ phenotype, appearing relatively rarely in peripheral blood. Reportedly, matched ankylosing spondylitis synovial fluid was significantly enriched for disease-linked clones.

This chain uses TRBV20-1 with TRBJ2-5, with a tentative D call TRBD2 (6 bases). This sequence was found in a male donor with ankylosing spondylitis. The sequenced sample was blood, either unsorted or a sorted T cell fraction (not recorded which). The CDR3 coding sequence is TGCAGTGCTGCGCGGGGAGACCCTCAAGAGACCCAGTACTTC. Translation gives CSAARGDPQETQYF.